These T cell receptor beta chains were read from a single sample in a study of blood T cell repertoires in COVID-19. The repertoire was sequenced with immunoSEQ multiplex PCR; TCRdb's copy has only in-frame clones and lacks some. This table has 180,000 or so clones, around 86% appearing once. The sample was peripheral blood. Receptor source: a man younger than 35 with acute or convalescent COVID-19. CDR3s include the opening cysteine and the closing phenylalanine or tryptophan. The D gene is left open where the match is weak. Where a row states a size, it is once, few, many or the class of an expanded clone; other rows omit it.

TRBJ1-5,.,TRBV5-3,.,CARSLTKHQPQHF,TGTGCCAGAAGCTTGACCAAGCATCAGCCCCAGCATTTT
TRBJ1-5,.,TRBV24-1,.,CATSDGGNQPQHF,TGTGCCACCAGTGATGGGGGGAACCAGCCCCAGCATTTT
TRBJ1-5,TRBD1,TRBV28,.,CASWDRTRPQHF,TGTGCCAGCTGGGACAGGACTCGACCCCAGCATTTT
TRBJ2-1,TRBD2,TRBV28,.,CASSLSSGGAYEQFF,TGTGCCAGCAGTTTGTCTAGCGGGGGGGCCTATGAGCAGTTCTTC
TRBJ1-4,.,TRBV28,.,CASSFSQSNEKLFF,TGTGCCAGCAGTTTCTCACAGTCTAATGAAAAACTGTTTTTT
TRBJ2-5,TRBD2,TRBV3-1/TRBV3-2,.,CASSQDVRGGKPETQYF,TGTGCCAGCAGCCAAGATGTTCGGGGGGGAAAACCGGAGACCCAGTACTTC
TRBJ1-2,.,TRBV21-1,.,CASSARGHAGNGYTF,TGTGCCAGCAGCGCCAGGGGCCATGCTGGGAATGGCTACACCTTC
TRBJ2-1,TRBD2,TRBV28,.,CASQVPRGGGNEQFF,TGTGCCAGTCAAGTCCCGCGGGGGGGCGGCAATGAGCAGTTCTTC
TRBJ1-5,TRBD1,TRBV6-6,.,CASNAGGGNQPQHF,TGTGCCAGCAACGCAGGGGGAGGCAATCAGCCCCAGCATTTT
TRBJ1-1,.,TRBV5-1,.,CASSARQFRTEAFF,TGCGCCAGCAGCGCAAGACAGTTTCGCACTGAAGCTTTCTTT
TRBJ1-1,.,TRBV7-3,.,CASSQLGQSKTFF,TGTGCCAGCAGCCAACTAGGACAGAGCAAAACTTTCTTT
TRBJ2-4,.,TRBV6-1,.,CASSEAPRGAKNIQYF,TGTGCCAGCAGTGAAGCGCCTAGGGGAGCCAAAAACATTCAGTACTTC
TRBJ1-5,.,TRBV25-1,.,CASSQTGNQPQHF,TGTGCCAGCAGTCAGACAGGTAATCAGCCCCAGCATTTT
TRBJ1-3,.,TRBV5-5,.,CASSQNPGSGNTIYF,TGTGCCAGCAGCCAAAATCCGGGCTCTGGAAACACCATATATTTT
TRBJ1-1,TRBD1,TRBV30,.,CAWRFQGGNTEAFF,TGTGCCTGGAGATTTCAGGGGGGGAACACTGAAGCTTTCTTT
TRBJ1-6,.,TRBV7-9,.,CASSLAPTLDSPLHF,TGTGCCAGCAGCTTAGCCCCGACACTTGATTCACCCCTCCACTTT
TRBJ2-5,.,TRBV3-1/TRBV3-2,.,CASSQVGQTQETQYF,TGTGCCAGCAGCCAAGTAGGACAGACACAAGAGACCCAGTACTTC
TRBJ2-3,.,TRBV11-2,.,CASSLDSLSSTDTQYF,TGTGCCAGCAGCTTAGATTCCCTTTCTAGCACAGATACGCAGTATTTT
TRBJ2-1,TRBD1,TRBV30,.,CAWSASLLGGIDEQFF,TGTGCCTGGAGTGCCTCCCTCTTAGGGGGCATCGATGAGCAGTTCTTC
TRBJ2-2,.,TRBV24-1,few,CATSDNRDTGELFF,TGTGCCACCAGTGACAACAGGGACACCGGGGAGCTGTTTTTT
TRBJ1-6,.,TRBV27,.,CASSLRGSSYNSPLHF,TGTGCCAGCAGTTTGCGGGGCAGCTCCTATAATTCACCCCTCCACTTT
TRBJ2-2,TRBD1,TRBV5-5,.,CASTERGQGYTGELFF,TGTGCCAGCACCGAACGGGGACAGGGGTACACCGGGGAGCTGTTTTTT
TRBJ1-1,.,TRBV10-1,.,CASSLRGMNTEAFF,TGCGCCAGCAGTTTGCGGGGGATGAACACTGAAGCTTTCTTT
TRBJ2-2,TRBD2,TRBV3-1/TRBV3-2,once,CASSQDILAGAGTGELFF,TGTGCCAGCAGCCAAGATATACTAGCGGGGGCTGGGACCGGGGAGCTGTTTTTT
TRBJ1-6,.,TRBV12-5,once,CASGQGTGPLHF,TGTGCTAGTGGGCAGGGTACCGGACCCCTCCACTTT
TRBJ1-5,TRBD1,TRBV27,.,CASRTGLNQPQHF,TGTGCCAGCCGGACAGGACTCAATCAGCCCCAGCATTTT
TRBJ1-6,TRBD1,TRBV4-1,.,CASSVEGGFSRSPLHF,TGCGCCAGCAGCGTTGAAGGGGGCTTCTCTCGTTCACCCCTCCACTTT
TRBJ2-2,TRBD1,TRBV5-6,.,CASSLRAGGRGELFF,TGTGCCAGCAGCTTGCGGGCAGGGGGCCGGGGGGAGCTGTTTTTT
TRBJ1-3,.,TRBV7-9,.,CASSHYREESGNTIYF,TGTGCCAGCAGCCATTACAGGGAAGAGTCTGGAAACACCATATATTTT
TRBJ2-3,TRBD2,TRBV15,.,CASGIAGGLDTQYF,TGTGCCTCCGGGATAGCGGGGGGGCTAGATACGCAGTATTTT
TRBJ2-5,.,TRBV24-1,.,CATSDGRLKQETQYF,TGTGCCACCAGTGATGGAAGACTCAAACAAGAGACCCAGTACTTC
TRBJ2-7,.,TRBV7-9,.,CASSSPGNYEQYF,TGTGCCAGCAGCTCCCCAGGGAACTACGAGCAGTACTTC
TRBJ1-1,TRBD1,TRBV30,.,CACNEPGQGARDTEAFF,TGTGCCTGCAACGAACCGGGACAGGGGGCGCGGGACACTGAAGCTTTCTTT
TRBJ2-4,.,TRBV5-1,.,CASSLAGAKNIQYF,TGCGCCAGCAGCTTGGCAGGGGCCAAAAACATTCAGTACTTC
TRBJ2-3,.,TRBV30,.,CAWSFILDTQYF,TGTGCCTGGAGTTTTATTCTTGATACGCAGTATTTT
TRBJ2-1,.,TRBV27,.,CASSFGDSYNEQFF,TGTGCCAGCAGTTTCGGGGACTCCTACAATGAGCAGTTCTTC
TRBJ2-4,.,TRBV18,.,CASSPVFTAGAKNIQYF,TGTGCCAGCTCACCGGTATTTACGGCAGGGGCCAAAAACATTCAGTACTTC
TRBJ1-2,.,TRBV30,.,CACHPQGSGYTF,TGTGCCTGTCATCCCCAGGGGAGTGGCTACACCTTC
TRBJ1-1,TRBD1,TRBV4-2,.,CASSQVFGQGRIKEAFF,TGTGCCAGCAGCCAAGTATTTGGACAGGGAAGAATTAAAGAAGCTTTCTTT
TRBJ1-4,TRBD1,TRBV5-1,.,CASRWGRTGSEKLFF,TGCGCCAGCAGGTGGGGTCGGACAGGGAGTGAAAAACTGTTTTTT
TRBJ1-6,.,TRBV5-1,.,CASSLAGLGSPLHF,TGCGCCAGCAGCCTAGCGGGGCTGGGGTCACCCCTCCACTTT
TRBJ2-2,TRBD1,TRBV7-8,once,CASSRDRGAGELFF,TGTGCCAGCAGCCGGGACAGGGGGGCCGGGGAGCTGTTTTTT
TRBJ1-1,.,TRBV29-1,once,CSVEFDTEAFF,TGCAGCGTTGAGTTCGACACTGAAGCTTTCTTT
TRBJ2-2,TRBD2,TRBV13,.,CASSDSTSGGTGELFF,TGTGCCAGCAGCGATTCGACTAGCGGGGGGACCGGGGAGCTGTTTTTT
TRBJ1-4,.,TRBV7-2,.,CASSLRGTNEKLFF,TGTGCCAGCAGCTTAAGGGGGACTAATGAAAAACTGTTTTTT
TRBJ2-3,.,TRBV5-1,once,CASSLGQSPSTDTQYF,TGCGCCAGCAGCTTGGGACAGTCGCCTAGCACAGATACGCAGTATTTT
TRBJ1-6,TRBD1,TRBV7-6,.,CASSLGGQHNSPLHF,TGTGCCAGCAGCTTAGGGGGACAGCACAATTCACCCCTCCACTTT
TRBJ2-1,TRBD2,TRBV10-3,.,CAISDRGGMENEQFF,TGTGCCATCAGTGATCGGGGGGGCATGGAGAATGAGCAGTTCTTC
TRBJ1-2,.,TRBV28,.,CASSLDRTHGYTF,TGTGCCAGCAGTTTGGACAGAACCCATGGCTACACCTTC
TRBJ1-2,.,TRBV30,.,CAWSVQGANYGYTF,TGTGCCTGGAGTGTACAGGGAGCTAACTATGGCTACACCTTC
TRBJ2-1,.,TRBV10-1,.,CASKMTEAYNEQFF,TGCGCCAGCAAGATGACAGAGGCCTACAATGAGCAGTTCTTC
TRBJ2-1,TRBD1,TRBV5-1,.,CASSLDRGYSSYNEQFF,TGCGCCAGCAGCTTGGACAGGGGATACTCGTCCTACAATGAGCAGTTCTTC
TRBJ1-5,TRBD1,TRBV27,.,CASSPQGEGQPQHF,TGTGCCAGCAGCCCTCAGGGGGAAGGTCAGCCCCAGCATTTT
TRBJ2-3,.,TRBV3-1/TRBV3-2,.,CASSQDRTESTDTQYF,TGTGCCAGCAGCCAAGATAGGACAGAGAGCACAGATACGCAGTATTTT
TRBJ2-6,.,TRBV11-2,.,CASSPTGANVLTF,TGTGCCAGCAGCCCTACTGGGGCCAACGTCCTGACTTTC